This T cell receptor beta chain was sequenced during a study of early T cells in non-severe SARS-CoV-2 infection. The CDR3 runs 13 residues. The germline gives CDR1 MGHDK, CDR2 SYGVNS. V was clipped by 1 base and J by 3 bases, with 7 bases between them. TCRdb called the 5' RACE reads again in MiXCR, with one record for every CDR3 protein. The table has about 86,000 distinct CDR3 sequences, around an eighth seen once. Sequenced sample: whole blood. This sequence originates from an adult who was a healthcare worker with PCR-confirmed SARS-CoV-2 infection or an uninfected control (not recorded which). The chain uses TRBV25-1 and TRBJ2-7; TRBD2 is a possible D gene (6 bases). For the CDR3, the DNA is TGTGCCAGCAGTGAATGGGGGGTCTACGAGCAGTACTTC. Its protein product is CASSEWGVYEQYF.